This T cell receptor beta chain originates from a study of cytomegalovirus exposure and HLA in healthy donors. The PCR ran on 60 Vbeta and 13 Jbeta primers. Some clones are missing from TCRdb's copy, which holds only in-frame ones; the method was immunoSEQ multiplex PCR. The sample lists about 100,000 clones, over 80% occurring once. As regards this clone: The antigen is not known.

The CDR3 has 16 amino acids. Deletions cut 1 base from V and 0 bases from J, with 10 bases between. Germline V gene data show CDR1 as SGHVS and CDR2 as FQNEAQ. Regarding the study as a whole: Fewer than 200 TCR beta chains were listed as cytomegalovirus-associated. Across donors, most TCRs were seen rarely, yet some public ones were widespread.

Sequencing was performed on PBMCs. The chain uses TRBV7-8 and TRBJ1-5; D unresolved. The TCR comes from a man aged 40-49 years in good health and CMV-seronegative. The CDR3 is CASSLVPDYSNQPQHF. CDR3 DNA sequence: TGTGCCAGCAGCTTAGTCCCAGATTATAGCAATCAGCCCCAGCATTTT.